This TCR beta chain was captured by sequencing in a study of Graves' ophthalmopathy and Graves' hyperthyroidism. Study results and limitations: Most thyroid clonotypes with frequency above 0.001 were detected in blood too.

Per the germline V gene, CDR1 is DFQATT and CDR2 is SNEGSKA (reference sequence). The length of the CDR3 is 15 residues. V lost 0 bases and J lost 9, with 18 bases in between. Amplification from RNA transcripts yielded the TCR beta CDR3 regions. Scientists carried out first-round RT-PCR using HTBI primers and then a second-round multiplex PCR. From the multiplex PCR reads, TCRdb called clonotypes with MiXCR, one entry per CDR3 protein. This table has over 650,000 distinct CDR3 sequences, roughly 41% appearing once. For this clonotype: The antigen is unknown.

The sample taken for sequencing was peripheral blood. The origin of this receptor is an adult man with Graves' ophthalmopathy. The chain carries TRBV20-1 and TRBJ1-5, with D tentatively TRBD1 (6 bases). CDR3 region: CSARDDPGVWRPQHF. As DNA, the CDR3 is TGCAGTGCTAGAGACGACCCAGGGGTTTGGCGGCCCCAGCATTTT.